This T cell receptor (beta chain) derives from a study of T cell responses to AZD1222 COVID-19 vaccine. About the research overall: Doses given second, at about 4 or about 12 weeks, were pooled.

This clone was observed a few times. Antigen unknown. Germline-derived CDR1 and CDR2 are MDHEN and SYDVKM. This CDR3 has 14 amino acids. The trim removed 7 bases at V and 6 bases at J, leaving 11 bases unmatched. The assay was immunoSEQ multiplex PCR, and TCRdb's table has in-frame clones only and misses some. This table holds 85,000 to 90,000 clones, approximately 85% found once. Overall study findings and caveats: Two doses of AZD1222 preceded a rise in Spike-specific TCR breadth and depth.

The chain uses TRBV28 and TRBJ2-7; 8 nucleotides agree with TRBD2. This material consisted of peripheral blood, taken on day 0 of AZD1222 vaccination. The TCR sequence derives from an adult in good health. The CDR3 protein is CASTLGASGFEQYF. CDR3 coding DNA: TGTGCCAGCACCCTCGGGGCTAGCGGGTTCGAGCAGTACTTC. The variable domain in full, with the rest retrieved from reference TRBV28 and TRBJ2-7, is DVKVTQSSRYLVKRTGEKVFLECVQDMDHENMFWYRQDPGLGLRLIYFSYDVKMKEKGDIPEGYSVSREKKERFSLILESASTNQTSMYLCASTLGASGFEQYFGPGTRLTVT.